One and the same sample provided the 14 T cell receptor beta chains below, sequenced in a study of blood T cell repertoires in COVID-19 (dated by TCRdb to the early 2020s). The protocol used for the library was the immunoSEQ multiplex PCR assay. This immuneACCESS table, as held by TCRdb, lists in-frame sequences with V and J called but not all clones. Of the missing ones, under half trace to an unresolved V gene in checked studies; the others have no known cause. Across this sample there are around 220,000 clones, with roughly 80% seen only once. Clones ranked in the top ten supply 7.5% to 9.5% of the sample. Sequencing was done on a sample of peripheral blood. Every receptor here comes from a woman older than 75 with COVID-19, enrolled during active disease.

This chain connects TRBV9 to TRBJ1-2; TRBD1 might be the D (5 bases). Looked up from germline, CDR1 is SGDLS and CDR2 is YYNGEE. The V and J ends lost 0 bases and 3 bases respectively, with 12 bases between them. CDR3 length equals 15 residues. The CDR3 loop reads CASSVGQPKDYGYTF. CDR3 sequence (DNA): TGTGCCAGCAGCGTAGGACAGCCGAAGGACTATGGCTACACCTTC.

V usage is TRBV18 and J usage is TRBJ1-5, with 7 bases aligning to TRBD1. This CDR3 has 16 amino acids. Germline V CDR1 and CDR2: KGHSH, LQKENI. Germline trimming cut 4 bases from V and 0 bases from J; bases unmatched to any gene: 6. The DNA of the CDR3 is TGTGCCAGCTCACGGGGGGCAGGGGGTAGCAATCAGCCCCAGCATTTT. Its protein product is CASSRGAGGSNQPQHF.

The gene calls are TRBV18 and TRBJ1-1; TRBD1 agrees at 8 bases. Germline V gene sequence: CDR1 KGHSH, CDR2 LQKENI. With V trimmed by 5 bases and J by 1 base, 3 bases remained unmatched. CDR3 length: 14 residues. The CDR3 region is CASSGQGSNTEAFF. The CDR3 DNA follows: TGTGCCAGCTCAGGACAGGGATCGAACACTGAAGCTTTCTTT.

The V and J genes are TRBV27 and TRBJ2-7; a weak D match, TRBD2 (6 bases). CDR1 and CDR2 (germline): MNHEY, SMNVEV (reference sequence). CDR3 length equals 14 residues. V lost 10 bases, J lost 6 bases, and 22 bases lay in between. CDR3 protein: CATAKTSVWFEQYF. CDR3 DNA sequence: TGTGCCACCGCAAAGACTAGTGTCTGGTTCGAGCAGTACTTC.

The V call is TRBV29-1, the J call TRBJ2-1; 10 nucleotides agree with TRBD2. The ends lost 7 bases at V and 8 bases at J; junction bases unmatched: 5. Germline V gene sequence: CDR1 SQVTM, CDR2 ANQGSEA. This CDR3 region has 12 residues. CDR3 region: CSAPSGSYEQFF. In DNA form, the CDR3 reads TGCAGCGCGCCTAGCGGGAGTTATGAGCAGTTCTTC.

The V call is TRBV2, the J call TRBJ2-7, with D possibly being TRBD2 (6 bases). This CDR3 is built from 14 residues. V lost 6 bases, J lost 0 bases, and 12 bases lay in between. CDR1 is SNHLY and CDR2 is FYNNEI in the germline V gene. The CDR3 DNA reads as TGTGCCAGCAGCGCGGGACGGCACTCCTACGAGCAGTACTTC. Translated: CASSAGRHSYEQYF.

This chain uses TRBV6-5 with TRBJ1-1; 7 positions agree with TRBD1. With 4 bases clipped from V and 8 bases from J, the junction kept 4 bases outside the gene matches. CDR3 size: 12 residues. Germline V gene sequence: CDR1 MNHEY, CDR2 SVGAGI. CDR3: CASSSRTGEAFF. The CDR3 nucleotides read TGTGCCAGCAGTTCTCGGACAGGAGAAGCTTTCTTT.

The J gene is TRBJ2-7, the V gene TRBV2; D is undetermined. Germline V gene data show CDR1 as SNHLY and CDR2 as FYNNEI. The CDR3 consists of 14 residues. V was shortened by 8 bases and J by 2 bases, with 16 bases between the two germline ends. The CDR3 region is CASGPVGRTYEQYF. The DNA of the CDR3 is TGTGCCAGCGGGCCGGTGGGTAGGACCTACGAGCAGTACTTC.

The V call is TRBV28, the J call TRBJ2-7; a weak D match, TRBD2 (5 bases). V dropped 9 bases and J dropped 1 base, with 10 bases sitting between them. The CDR3 sequence is 12 residues long. The germline V gene encodes CDR1 MDHEN and CDR2 SYDVKM. The CDR3 region is CASSAVSYEQYF. The CDR3 DNA follows: TGTGCCAGTAGCGCTGTATCCTACGAGCAGTACTTC.

This chain links TRBV28 with TRBJ2-7, with 8 bases lining up with TRBD1. The trim removed 2 bases at V and 7 bases at J, leaving 7 bases unmatched. CDR3 length: 14 amino acids. Germline V gene lookup returns CDR1 MDHEN and CDR2 SYDVKM. The DNA of the CDR3 is TGTGCCAGCAGTTTAGGTGGCAGGGGGCTTGAGCAGTACTTC. Translated, it gives CASSLGGRGLEQYF.

The chain links TRBV28 to TRBJ1-5; D remains unclear. Germline lookup yields CDR1 MDHEN and CDR2 SYDVKM. CDR3 length equals 15 residues. V lost 3 bases and J 9 bases, leaving 18 bases between the germline ends. The chain's CDR3 is CASSFPDPRRRPQHF. CDR3 in DNA: TGTGCCAGCAGTTTTCCTGACCCCAGACGGAGGCCCCAGCATTTT.

This chain connects TRBV5-1 to TRBJ2-2; perhaps TRBD2 as D (6 bases). The germline CDR1 and CDR2 sequences are SGHRS and YFSETQ. V was clipped by 3 bases and J by 1 base, with 13 bases between them. CDR3 length equals 16 residues. The CDR3, as DNA: TGCGCCAGCAGCTCCCTAGGACTAAAGAACACCGGGGAGCTGTTTTTT. Its translation is CASSSLGLKNTGELFF.

The chain combines TRBV7-9 with TRBJ1-5, with D perhaps TRBD1 (5 bases). Trimming removed 4 bases at V and 1 base at J, with 8 bases between. From germline, CDR1 is SEHNR and CDR2 FQNEAQ (reference sequence). CDR3 size: 14 residues. Here the CDR3 DNA reads TGTGCCAGCAGCTACCAGGGAAGCAATCAGCCCCAGCATTTT. Its protein is CASSYQGSNQPQHF.

The chain carries TRBV9 and TRBJ2-7; TRBD1 is a possible D gene (6 bases). V lost 3 bases and J 2 bases, leaving 15 bases between the germline ends. In germline, CDR1 is SGDLS, CDR2 YYNGEE. The CDR3 has 15 residues. The CDR3 DNA sequence: TGTGCCAGCAGCGCCACAGGGCTTCCCGCCTACGAGCAGTACTTC. Protein sequence: CASSATGLPAYEQYF.